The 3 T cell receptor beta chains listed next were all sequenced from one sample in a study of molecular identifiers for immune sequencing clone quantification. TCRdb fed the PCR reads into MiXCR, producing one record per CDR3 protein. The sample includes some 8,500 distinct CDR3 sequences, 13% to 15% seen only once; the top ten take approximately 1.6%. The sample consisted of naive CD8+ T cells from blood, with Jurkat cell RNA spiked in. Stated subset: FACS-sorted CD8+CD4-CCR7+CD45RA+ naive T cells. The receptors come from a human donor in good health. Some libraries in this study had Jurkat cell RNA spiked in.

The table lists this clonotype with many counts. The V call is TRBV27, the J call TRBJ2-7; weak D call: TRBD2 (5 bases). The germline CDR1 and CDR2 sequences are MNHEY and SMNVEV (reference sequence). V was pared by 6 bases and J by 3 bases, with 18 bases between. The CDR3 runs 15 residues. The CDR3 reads CASRGELGLGYEQYF. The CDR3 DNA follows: TGTGCCAGCAGGGGAGAACTGGGGTTAGGCTACGAGCAGTACTTC.

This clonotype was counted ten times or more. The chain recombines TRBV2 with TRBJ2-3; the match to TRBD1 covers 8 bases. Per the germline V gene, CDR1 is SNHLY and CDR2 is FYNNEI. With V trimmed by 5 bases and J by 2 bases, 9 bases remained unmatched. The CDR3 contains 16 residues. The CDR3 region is CASSSSDREVTDTQYF. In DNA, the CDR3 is TGTGCCAGCAGTTCATCGGACAGGGAGGTCACAGATACGCAGTATTTT.

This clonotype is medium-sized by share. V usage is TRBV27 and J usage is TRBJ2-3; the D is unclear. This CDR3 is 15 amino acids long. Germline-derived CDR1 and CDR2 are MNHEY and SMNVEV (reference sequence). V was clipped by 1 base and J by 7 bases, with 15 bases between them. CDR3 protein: CASSLFPEGSYTQYF. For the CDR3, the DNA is TGTGCCAGCAGTTTATTCCCCGAAGGTTCTTATACGCAGTATTTT.